This entry is about one T cell receptor (beta chain). CDR1 is SGHKS and CDR2 is YYEKEE in the germline V gene (reference sequence). The V and J ends lost 7 bases and 7 bases respectively, with 9 bases between them. There are 11 residues in the CDR3. This entry comes from a study of somatic mutations in cytotoxic T cells in rheumatoid arthritis. Using immunoSEQ multiplex PCR, the repertoire was profiled, and TCRdb retains in-frame clones only, with some absent. The table includes 20,000 or so clones, roughly four fifths detected once. The chain couples TRBV5-5 to TRBJ2-4; the D gene is possibly TRBD1 (6 bases). Sequences were obtained from CD8+ T cells sorted from blood. The receptor comes from a woman aged 45-65 years in good health. CDR3 region: CASDTGNIQYF. The CDR3, as DNA: TGTGCCAGCGACACAGGGAACATTCAGTACTTC.